The 5 T cell receptor beta chains listed next were all sequenced from one sample in a study of cytomegalovirus exposure and HLA in healthy donors. The PCR employed 60 Vbeta primers together with 13 Jbeta primers. Clones were read by immunoSEQ multiplex PCR, and TCRdb kept only the in-frame ones, dropping some. The sample lists 100,000 or so clones; under 85% were seen once. Sequencing input: PBMCs. The receptors derive from a man aged 40-55 years in good health and CMV-seropositive.

This CDR3 reads CASSLATGGYEQYF. CDR3 DNA: TGTGCCAGCAGCTTAGCAACAGGGGGCTACGAGCAGTACTTC. The chain is built from TRBV11-2 and TRBJ2-7; 8 bases are a match to TRBD1. Unmatched junction bases numbered 2, after V lost 1 base and J lost 3 bases. The CDR3 runs 14 residues. Germline CDR1 and CDR2: SGHAT and FQNNGV.

This sequence joins TRBV19 and TRBJ1-2, with D possibly matching TRBD1 (6 bases). This CDR3 contains 15 residues. Germline loops: CDR1 LNHDA, CDR2 SQIVND (reference sequence). The germline V and J ends were trimmed by 7 bases and 9 bases, with 24 bases remaining between them. The CDR3 reads CASIADDRWGGSYTF. In DNA form, the CDR3 reads TGTGCCAGTATTGCGGATGACAGGTGGGGCGGTAGCTACACCTTC.

J is TRBJ2-3 and V is TRBV29-1, with 8 bases lining up with TRBD1. CDR1 and CDR2 (germline): SQVTM, ANQGSEA. V trimming: 4 bases; J trimming: 0 bases; junction bases outside the gene matches: 0. The CDR3 is 13 residues long. The CDR3 spells CSVAGGSTDTQYF. CDR3 DNA sequence: TGCAGCGTTGCAGGGGGCAGCACAGATACGCAGTATTTT.

This chain links TRBV7-6 with TRBJ2-7; possible D gene TRBD1, 6 bases. This CDR3 is built from 16 residues. Germline V gives CDR1 SGHVS, CDR2 FNYEAQ. Trimming removed 5 bases from V and 2 bases from J, with 19 bases in between. CDR3 loop: CASSPMAPTGTYEQYF. Written as DNA, the CDR3 is TGTGCCAGCAGCCCCATGGCCCCGACAGGAACCTACGAGCAGTACTTC.

The CDR3 bases are TGTGCCTGGGAACAGGGATCTAACTATGGCTACACCTTC. Translated, it gives CAWEQGSNYGYTF. The chain is built from TRBV30 and TRBJ1-2; weak D call: TRBD1 (6 bases). CDR1 is GTSNPN and CDR2 is SVGIG in the germline V gene (reference sequence). The CDR3 loop spans 13 amino acids. V lost 5 bases and J lost 0, with 10 bases in between. The full variable domain, its missing parts supplied by reference TRBV30 and TRBJ1-2, is SQTIHQWPATLVQPVGSPLSLECTVEGTSNPNLYWYRQAAGRGLQLLFYSVGIGQISSEVPQNLSASRPQDRQFILSSKKLLLSDSGFYLCAWEQGSNYGYTFGSGTRLTVV.